The 8 T cell receptor beta chains reported below all come from one sample, sequenced in a study of cytomegalovirus exposure and HLA in healthy donors. Some clones are missing from TCRdb's copy, which holds only in-frame ones; the method was immunoSEQ multiplex PCR. The data contain 150,000 to 180,000 clones, around 83% of them singletons. Material for sequencing was PBMCs. These receptors came from a human donor in good health.

Only one count was recorded for this clone. The DNA of the CDR3 is TGTGCCAGCAGTGCCGGACAGGGCTTGGGTGGCTACACCTTC. This codes for CASSAGQGLGGYTF. The chain joins TRBV27 to TRBJ1-2; 8 nucleotides match TRBD1. V shed 5 bases, J shed 7 bases, and the junction held 9 bases outside the gene matches. CDR1 is MNHEY, CDR2 SMNVEV, per germline (reference sequence). This CDR3 is 14 amino acids long.

This clone was detected a few times. The chain combines TRBV7-9 with TRBJ2-2, with TRBD1 matching over 12 bases. The CDR3 loop spans 15 amino acids. V shed 8 bases, J shed 7 bases, and the junction held 8 bases outside the gene matches. CDR1 is SEHNR and CDR2 is FQNEAQ in the germline V gene (reference sequence). The CDR3 region has the DNA TGTGCCAGCCGCCCCGGGACAGGGGGCATCGGGGAGCTGTTTTTT. This translates into CASRPGTGGIGELFF.

V usage is TRBV11-2 and J usage is TRBJ2-3, with 11 bases aligning to TRBD2. The CDR3 covers 19 residues. CDR1 SGHAT and CDR2 FQNNGV come from the germline V gene. The V and J ends lost 2 bases and 3 bases, in that order; junction bases with no gene match: 13. CDR3 protein: CASSLRGFGLAGGTDTQYF. The CDR3 DNA sequence: TGTGCCAGCAGCTTAAGGGGTTTCGGGCTAGCGGGAGGTACAGATACGCAGTATTTT.

The J gene is TRBJ2-1, the V gene TRBV30, with TRBD2 matching over 12 bases. CDR1 GTSNPN and CDR2 SVGIG come from the germline V gene (reference sequence). J gave up 2 bases and V 2 bases, and 1 base lay outside the gene matches. The CDR3 loop spans 15 amino acids. The CDR3: CAWSRLAGAYNEQFF. As DNA, the CDR3 is TGTGCCTGGAGTAGACTAGCGGGAGCCTACAATGAGCAGTTCTTC.

The V call is TRBV15, the J call TRBJ1-1, with 9 bases matching TRBD1. This CDR3 comprises 19 residues. Per germline, CDR1 LNHNV and CDR2 YYDKDF (reference sequence). The trim removed 1 base at V and 2 bases at J, leaving 14 bases unmatched. CDR3: CATSRVQIGQGKGNTEAFF. The CDR3 region has the DNA TGTGCCACCAGCAGAGTGCAAATAGGACAGGGGAAGGGTAACACTGAAGCTTTCTTT.

This rearrangement joins TRBV6-1 to TRBJ2-7; 9 bases map to TRBD1. V shed 2 bases, J shed 3 bases, and the junction held 5 bases outside the gene matches. This CDR3 is 15 amino acids long. CDR1 is MNHNS and CDR2 is SASEGT in the germline V gene. The chain's CDR3 is CASSERGTGNYEQYF. The CDR3 DNA reads as TGTGCCAGCAGTGAAAGAGGGACAGGGAACTACGAGCAGTACTTC.

The V gene is TRBV5-1, the J gene TRBJ2-1, with a weak D call TRBD2 (6 bases). The CDR3 has 14 residues. CDR1 is SGHRS and CDR2 is YFSETQ in the germline V gene. The V end lost 4 bases, the J end lost 0 bases, and 8 bases lay between the germline ends. The CDR3 region has the DNA TGCGCCAGCAGCCCCGGGAGCTCCTACAATGAGCAGTTCTTC. Translating it yields CASSPGSSYNEQFF. The entire variable domain, with the rest obtained from reference TRBV5-1 and TRBJ2-1, is as follows: KAGVTQTPRYLIKTRGQQVTLSCSPISGHRSVSWYQQTPGQGLQFLFEYFSETQRNKGNFPGRFSGRQFSNSRSEMNVSTLELGDSALYLCASSPGSSYNEQFFGPGTRLTVL.

CDR3 DNA sequence: TGCGCCAGCAGCTTGGTAGTAGCGGGAAATGAGCAGTTCTTC. It codes for CASSLVVAGNEQFF. V is TRBV5-1 and J is TRBJ2-1; 8 bases line up with TRBD2. Losses at the gene ends were 0 bases for V and 7 bases for J; bases not matched to a gene: 3. Germline values: CDR1 SGHRS, CDR2 YFSETQ. CDR3 length: 14 amino acids.